This TCR beta chain was recorded in a study of blood T cell repertoires in COVID-19. Across the whole study: Acute and convalescent COVID-19 samples came from the United States, Italy and Spain. From T cells, B-cell-depleted T cells, or PBMCs came the material, which was cDNA or gDNA.

The CDR3 is 14 amino acids. The V and J ends lost 4 bases and 5 bases, in that order; junction bases with no gene match: 5. Germline loops: CDR1 SGDLS, CDR2 YYNGEE. Per the original methods: Scientists estimated how many nucleated cells there were by amplifying reference gene primers. TCRdb's table, derived via immunoSEQ multiplex PCR, lists solely in-frame clones and lacks some. V and J calls and clone size follow that table, whereas D and trimming were derived from the DNA. There are around 60,000 clones in the sample; 80% to 90% occur only once, and under 1.5% lies in the top ten. This chain uses TRBV9 with TRBJ2-3; the match to TRBD2 covers 9 bases. The sequenced sample was peripheral blood. The clonotype originates from a woman of 80 years or more with acute or convalescent COVID-19. CDR3 sequence (DNA): TGTGCCAGCAGCATCCGACTAGCGGAAGATACGCAGTATTTT. Its translation: CASSIRLAEDTQYF.